This T cell receptor beta chain is from a study of shared clonotypes between healthy human individuals. Study-level findings and limits: As a rule, naive subsets had a larger estimated richness than memory subsets.

Data came from immunoSEQ multiplex PCR; TCRdb stores just in-frame clones and leaves some out. The sample lists roughly 640,000 clones, more than 95% occurring once. The count of this clone is one. Its specificity is not known. Trimming removed 5 bases from V and 3 bases from J, with 11 bases in between. This CDR3 contains 13 residues. Germline V gene sequence: CDR1 MNHEY, CDR2 SVGAGI. The chain recombines TRBV6-5 with TRBJ2-7; perhaps TRBD1 as D (5 bases). The sequencing sample was made of naive CD4+ T cells sorted from blood. The sample's subset: CD45RA+ positively selected. This clonotype originated in a woman between 25 and 40 years old in good health. The CDR3 reads CASSPGDSYEQYF. For the CDR3, the DNA is TGTGCCAGCAGTCCGGGCGACAGCTACGAGCAGTACTTC.